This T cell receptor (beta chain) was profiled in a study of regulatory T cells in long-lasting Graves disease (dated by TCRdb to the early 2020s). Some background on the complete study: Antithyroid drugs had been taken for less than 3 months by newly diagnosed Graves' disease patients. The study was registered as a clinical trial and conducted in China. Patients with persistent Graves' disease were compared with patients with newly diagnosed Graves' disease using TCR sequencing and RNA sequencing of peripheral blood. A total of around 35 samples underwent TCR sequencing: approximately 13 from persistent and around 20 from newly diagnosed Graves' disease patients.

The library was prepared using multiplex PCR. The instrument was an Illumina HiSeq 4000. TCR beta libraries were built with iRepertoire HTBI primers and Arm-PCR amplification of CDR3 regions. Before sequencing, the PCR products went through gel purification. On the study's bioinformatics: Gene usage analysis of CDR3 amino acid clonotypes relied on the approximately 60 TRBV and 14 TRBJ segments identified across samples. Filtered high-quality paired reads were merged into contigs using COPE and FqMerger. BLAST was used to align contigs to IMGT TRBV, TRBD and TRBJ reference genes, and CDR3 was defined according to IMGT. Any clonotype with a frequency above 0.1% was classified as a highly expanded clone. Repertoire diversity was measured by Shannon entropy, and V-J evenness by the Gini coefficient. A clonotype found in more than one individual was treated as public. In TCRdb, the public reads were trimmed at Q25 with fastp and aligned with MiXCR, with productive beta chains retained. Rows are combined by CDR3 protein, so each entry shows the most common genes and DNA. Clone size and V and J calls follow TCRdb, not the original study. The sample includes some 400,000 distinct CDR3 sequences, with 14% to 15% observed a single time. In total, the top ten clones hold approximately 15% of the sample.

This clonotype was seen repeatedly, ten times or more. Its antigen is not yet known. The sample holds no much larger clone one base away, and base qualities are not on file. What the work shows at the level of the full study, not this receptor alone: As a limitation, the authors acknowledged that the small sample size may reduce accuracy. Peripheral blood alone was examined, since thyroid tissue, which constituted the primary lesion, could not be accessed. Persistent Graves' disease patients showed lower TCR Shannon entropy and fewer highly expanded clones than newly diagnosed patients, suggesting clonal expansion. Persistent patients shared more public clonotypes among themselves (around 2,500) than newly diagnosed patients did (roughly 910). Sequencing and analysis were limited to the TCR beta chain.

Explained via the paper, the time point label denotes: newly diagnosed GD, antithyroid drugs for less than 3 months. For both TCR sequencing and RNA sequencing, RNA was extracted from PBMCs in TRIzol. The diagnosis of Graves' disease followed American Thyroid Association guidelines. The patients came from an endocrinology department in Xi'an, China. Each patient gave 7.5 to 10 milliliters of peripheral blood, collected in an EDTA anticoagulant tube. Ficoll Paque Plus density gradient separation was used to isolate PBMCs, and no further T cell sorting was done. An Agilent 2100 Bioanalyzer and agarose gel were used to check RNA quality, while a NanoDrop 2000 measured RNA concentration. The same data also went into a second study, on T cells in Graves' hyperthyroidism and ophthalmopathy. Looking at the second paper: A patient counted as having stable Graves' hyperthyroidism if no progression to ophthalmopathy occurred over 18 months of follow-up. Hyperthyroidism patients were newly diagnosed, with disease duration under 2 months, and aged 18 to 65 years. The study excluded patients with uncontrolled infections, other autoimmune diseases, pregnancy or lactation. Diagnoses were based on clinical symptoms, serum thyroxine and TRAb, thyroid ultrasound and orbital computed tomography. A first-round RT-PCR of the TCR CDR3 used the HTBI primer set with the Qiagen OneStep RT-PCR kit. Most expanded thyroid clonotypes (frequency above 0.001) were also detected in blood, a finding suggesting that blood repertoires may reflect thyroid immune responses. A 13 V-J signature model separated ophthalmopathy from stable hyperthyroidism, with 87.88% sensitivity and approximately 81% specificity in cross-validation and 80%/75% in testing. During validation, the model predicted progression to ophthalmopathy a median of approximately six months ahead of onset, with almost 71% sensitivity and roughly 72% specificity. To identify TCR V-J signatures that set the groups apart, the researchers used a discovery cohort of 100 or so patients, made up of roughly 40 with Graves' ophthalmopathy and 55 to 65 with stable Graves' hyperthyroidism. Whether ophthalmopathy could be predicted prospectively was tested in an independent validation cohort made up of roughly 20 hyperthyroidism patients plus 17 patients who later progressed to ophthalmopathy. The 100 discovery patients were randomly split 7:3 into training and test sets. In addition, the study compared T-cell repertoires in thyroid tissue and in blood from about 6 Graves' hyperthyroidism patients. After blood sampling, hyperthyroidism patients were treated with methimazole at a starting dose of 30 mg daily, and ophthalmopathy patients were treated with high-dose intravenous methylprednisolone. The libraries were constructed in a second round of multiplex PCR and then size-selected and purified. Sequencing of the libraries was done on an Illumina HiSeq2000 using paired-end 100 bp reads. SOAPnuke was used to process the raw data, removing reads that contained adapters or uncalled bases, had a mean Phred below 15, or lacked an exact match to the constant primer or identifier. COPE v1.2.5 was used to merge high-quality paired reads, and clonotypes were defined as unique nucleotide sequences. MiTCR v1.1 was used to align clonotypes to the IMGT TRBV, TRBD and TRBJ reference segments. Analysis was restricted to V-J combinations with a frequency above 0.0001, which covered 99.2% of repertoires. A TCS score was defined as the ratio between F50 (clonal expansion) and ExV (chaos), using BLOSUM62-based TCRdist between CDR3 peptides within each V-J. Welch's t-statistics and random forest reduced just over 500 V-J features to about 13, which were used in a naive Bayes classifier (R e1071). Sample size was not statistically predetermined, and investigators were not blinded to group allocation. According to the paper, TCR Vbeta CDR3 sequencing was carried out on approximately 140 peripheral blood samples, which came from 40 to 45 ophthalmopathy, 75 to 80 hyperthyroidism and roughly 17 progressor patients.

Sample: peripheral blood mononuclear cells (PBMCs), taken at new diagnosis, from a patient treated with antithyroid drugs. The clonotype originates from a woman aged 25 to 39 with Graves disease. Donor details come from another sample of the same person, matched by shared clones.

The CDR3 protein sequence reads: CASSPPFTGTETEQYF. The sequenced DNA: TGTGCCAGCTCACCACCATTCACCGGGACAGAGACGGAGCAGTACTTC. The chain is made from TRBV18 and TRBJ2-7, with 7 bases in between that match TRBD1. The germline V gene specifies KGHSH as CDR1 and LQKENI as CDR2. The CDR3 numbers 16 residues from cysteine through phenylalanine. Only the CDR3 portion is preserved as DNA: 48 bases, with reading frame beginning at the first base. Trimming leaves V shorter by 0 bases and J shorter by 7 bases, with the junction holding 12 bases beyond the gene matches. The reference TRBV18 and TRBJ2-7 proteins fill in what lies around the CDR3, so the full variable domain reads NAGVMQNPRHLVRRRGQEARLRCSPMKGHSHVYWYRQLPEEGLKFMVYLQKENIIDESGMPKERFSAEFPKEGPSILRIQQVVRGDSAAYFCASSPPFTGTETEQYFGPGTRLTVT.